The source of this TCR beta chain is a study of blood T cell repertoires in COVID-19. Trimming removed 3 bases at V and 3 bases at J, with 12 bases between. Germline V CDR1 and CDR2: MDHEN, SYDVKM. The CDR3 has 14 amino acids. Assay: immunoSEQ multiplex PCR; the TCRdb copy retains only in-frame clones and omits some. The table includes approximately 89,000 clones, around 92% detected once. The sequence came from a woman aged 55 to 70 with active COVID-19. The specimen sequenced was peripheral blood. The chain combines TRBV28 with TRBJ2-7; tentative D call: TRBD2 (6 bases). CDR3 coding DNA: TGTGCCAGCAGTTTCTTTCGGGGGATCTACGAGCAGTACTTC. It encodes CASSFFRGIYEQYF.